Listed here are 15 T cell receptor beta chains from one sample, sequenced in a study of OX40 agonist ivuxolimab in advanced cancers. Method: immunoSEQ multiplex PCR; TCRdb's copy keeps in-frame clones and lacks some. Of nearly 80,000 clones listed, about 90% were seen once; the top ten hold about 6.6%. The starting material was CD4+ or CD8+ T cells sorted from blood, obtained in a trial of the OX40 agonist ivuxolimab. These receptors all come from an adult with an advanced solid tumor such as melanoma, head and neck, liver or kidney cancer.

The CDR3 is CASSESTSTDTQYF. CDR3 bases: TGTGCCAGCAGTGAAAGCACTAGCACAGATACGCAGTATTTT. The chain couples TRBV2 to TRBJ2-3, with unresolved D. Germline loops: CDR1 SNHLY, CDR2 FYNNEI. V lost 2 bases and J lost 0, with 6 bases in between. CDR3 length: 14 residues.

The V call is TRBV28, the J call TRBJ2-2; 7 bases are a match to TRBD2. The J segment lost 5 bases and the V segment lost 8 bases, leaving 11 bases of the junction unmatched. The CDR3 length is 15 residues. CDR1 MDHEN and CDR2 SYDVKM come from the germline V gene. The chain's CDR3 is CASLGAGVETGELFF. The DNA of the CDR3 is TGTGCCAGCCTAGGGGCGGGAGTGGAGACCGGGGAGCTGTTTTTT.

The chain combines TRBV9 with TRBJ2-7, with 16 bases aligning to TRBD2. The CDR3 loop spans 18 amino acids. V lost 2 bases to trimming and J lost 2 bases; unmatched junction nucleotides: 7. CDR1 and CDR2 from the germline V gene are SGDLS and YYNGEE. The CDR3 region is CASSVGTSGRVTPYEQYF. The DNA for the CDR3 is TGTGCCAGCAGCGTCGGGACTAGCGGGAGGGTTACTCCCTACGAGCAGTACTTC.

The CDR3 nucleotides are TGTGCCAGCAGCCAAACCGGGACAGGGAACTATGGCTACACCTTC. Translation: CASSQTGTGNYGYTF. The chain recombines TRBV5-4 with TRBJ1-2; TRBD1 aligns across 9 bases. The CDR3 loop spans 15 amino acids. V shed 4 bases and J 2 bases; nucleotides not matched to a gene: 6. Germline values: CDR1 SGHNT, CDR2 YYREEE (reference sequence).

The chain carries TRBV7-9 and TRBJ2-5, with D tentatively TRBD2 (6 bases). Between the trimmed V and J ends, which lost 1 base and 2 bases, there was a span of 8 bases. The CDR3 sequence is 14 residues long. The germline gives CDR1 SEHNR, CDR2 FQNEAQ (reference sequence). DNA of the CDR3: TGTGCCAGCAGCTTAGGGGGACTTCAAGAGACCCAGTACTTC. The encoded protein is CASSLGGLQETQYF.

The genes are TRBV7-8 and TRBJ1-1; TRBD1 matches 9 bases. Germline V gene lookup returns CDR1 SGHVS and CDR2 FQNEAQ. There are 16 residues in the CDR3. Unmatched junction bases numbered 11, after V lost 3 bases and J lost 6 bases. The CDR3 protein is CASSFRRDRAGAEAFF. In nucleotides, the CDR3 is TGTGCCAGCAGCTTTAGACGGGACAGGGCGGGCGCTGAAGCTTTCTTT.

This chain joins TRBV5-6 and TRBJ2-7, with TRBD1 matching 10 bases. This CDR3 spans 15 amino acids. Germline lookup yields CDR1 SGHDT and CDR2 YYEEEE. V was pared by 2 bases and J by 3 bases, with 5 bases of the junction left unmatched. Written as DNA, the CDR3 is TGTGCCAGCAGCTTTAGGGGACAGGGGAACTACGAGCAGTACTTC. It specifies CASSFRGQGNYEQYF.

The chain is built from TRBV7-9 and TRBJ2-1; D call uncertain. CDR3 length equals 15 residues. CDR1 is SEHNR and CDR2 is FQNEAQ in the germline V gene (reference sequence). V gave up 1 base and J gave up 0 bases, with 7 bases separating them. The CDR3 loop is CASSLVFGSYNEQFF. In nucleotides, the CDR3 is TGTGCCAGCAGCTTAGTCTTTGGCTCCTACAATGAGCAGTTCTTC.

The chain employs TRBV29-1 and TRBJ2-7; 12 positions agree with TRBD1. This CDR3 has 12 amino acids. V lost 7 bases and J lost 7; bases outside the gene matches: 5. Germline CDR1 reads SQVTM; CDR2 reads ANQGSEA. The CDR3 coding sequence is TGCAGCGGGGGACAGGGGGCGCAGGAGCAGTACTTC. This translates into CSGGQGAQEQYF.

The V and J genes are TRBV7-2 and TRBJ2-7, with TRBD2 matching 10 bases. CDR3 size: 16 residues. Germline CDR1 SGHTA, CDR2 FQGNSA. J was trimmed by 4 bases and V by 5 bases; bases with no gene match: 11. In DNA form, the CDR3 reads TGTGCCAGCAGCGAAGCCCCAGCGGGAGGGAATTACGAGCAGTACTTC. Amino acid sequence: CASSEAPAGGNYEQYF.

The chain combines TRBV18 with TRBJ2-7; 9 positions agree with TRBD2. The CDR3 extends over 17 amino acids. Germline V gene lookup returns CDR1 KGHSH and CDR2 LQKENI. The ends lost 0 bases at V and 0 bases at J; junction bases unmatched: 6. CDR3 bases: TGTGCCAGCTCACCACCCGGACTAGCGCGCAGCTCCTACGAGCAGTACTTC. Its protein is CASSPPGLARSSYEQYF.

This chain connects TRBV5-4 to TRBJ2-3; the match to TRBD2 covers 12 bases. After removal of 4 bases from V and 3 bases from J, the junction contained 18 bases not matched to a gene. Germline values: CDR1 SGHNT, CDR2 YYREEE (reference sequence). This CDR3 comprises 20 residues. The CDR3 is CASSPRSGLAGGPRTDTQYF. The CDR3, as DNA: TGTGCCAGCAGCCCCCGGTCGGGCCTAGCGGGAGGGCCTAGGACAGATACGCAGTATTTT. Combining the CDR3 with reference TRBV5-4 and TRBJ2-3 gives the whole variable domain ETGVTQSPTHLIKTRGQQVTLRCSSQSGHNTVSWYQQALGQGPQFIFQYYREEENGRGNFPPRFSGLQFPNYSSELNVNALELDDSALYLCASSPRSGLAGGPRTDTQYFGPGTRLTVL.

The genes are TRBV18 and TRBJ2-1; 9 bases map to TRBD1. The CDR3 totals 14 residues. Germline values: CDR1 KGHSH, CDR2 LQKENI. J was trimmed by 7 bases and V by 8 bases; bases with no gene match: 9. CDR3 residues: CASIPGTGRNEQFF. CDR3 DNA sequence: TGTGCCAGCATCCCTGGGACAGGGCGGAATGAGCAGTTCTTC. Based on the CDR3 plus reference TRBV18 and TRBJ2-1, the full variable domain is NAGVMQNPRHLVRRRGQEARLRCSPMKGHSHVYWYRQLPEEGLKFMVYLQKENIIDESGMPKERFSAEFPKEGPSILRIQQVVRGDSAAYFCASIPGTGRNEQFFGPGTRLTVL.

V and J are TRBV9 and TRBJ2-1, with 9 bases lining up with TRBD2. Germline CDR1 is SGDLS and CDR2 is YYNGEE. Trimming removed 4 bases from V and 2 bases from J; junction bases left unmatched: 1. The CDR3 is 14 amino acids. The CDR3 spells CASSPSGTYNEQFF. CDR3 bases: TGTGCCAGCAGCCCTAGCGGGACCTACAATGAGCAGTTCTTC.

The gene calls are TRBV9 and TRBJ2-7, with 8 bases identical to TRBD1. The CDR3 spans 14 residues. Germline trimming cut 0 bases from V and 2 bases from J; bases unmatched to any gene: 1. Germline CDR1 is SGDLS and CDR2 is YYNGEE. CDR3 in amino acids: CASSVGDRTYEQYF. CDR3 nucleotides: TGTGCCAGCAGCGTAGGGGACAGGACCTACGAGCAGTACTTC.